This entry lists 9 T cell receptor beta chains sequenced from one sample in a study of T cell clonality in common variable immunodeficiency. Study results and limitations: In common variable immunodeficiency, TCR beta chains reportedly carried fewer deletions and N-nucleotide insertions.

The repertoire was sequenced with immunoSEQ multiplex PCR; TCRdb's copy has only in-frame clones and lacks some. The table lists 15,000 to 20,000 clones, no singletons, with roughly 6.6% in the top ten. For these receptors, no antigen is known. The sample consisted of peripheral blood mononuclear cells. All receptors come from a human donor with common variable immunodeficiency.

Concerning this clone: The read halts 3 residues ahead of the CDR3 end, with the missing end drawn from the germline J gene. The V call is TRBV7-2, the J call TRBJ2-5, with 9 bases fitting TRBD1. This CDR3 region has 15 residues. Germline lookup yields CDR1 SGHTA and CDR2 FQGNSA. The ends lost 6 bases at V and 1 base at J; junction bases unmatched: 6. The CDR3 bases that were read are TGTGCCAGCAGAACAGGGGGCGCCCGCCAAGAGACC. Amino acid sequence: CASRTGGARQET. The entire CDR3 is CASRTGGARQETQYF. Combining the CDR3 with reference TRBV7-2 and TRBJ2-5 gives the whole variable domain GAGVSQSPSNKVTEKGKDVELRCDPISGHTALYWYRQSLGQGLEFLIYFQGNSAPDKSGLPSDRFSAERTGGSVSTLTIQRTQQEDSAVYLCASRTGGARQETQYFGPGTRLLVL.

This clone was counted at least ten times. Sequencing ends 3 residues short of the CDR3 end; the germline J gene provides the rest. V and J are TRBV2 and TRBJ2-1, with D maybe TRBD1 (5 bases). Deletions cut 8 bases from V and 8 bases from J, with 13 bases between. CDR1 is SNHLY, CDR2 FYNNEI, per germline. The CDR3 has 12 residues. CDR3 loop: CASCPGSDEQFF. The part of the CDR3 DNA that was read is TGTGCCAGCTGTCCAGGGTCGGATGAG.

This clone was counted between two and nine times. The read terminates 3 residues before the CDR3 end, so the remaining end is supplied by the germline J gene. The chain carries TRBV7-9 and TRBJ2-7; D is possibly TRBD1 or TRBD2 (6 bases each). Trimming removed 6 bases at V and 4 bases at J, with 19 bases between. In germline, CDR1 is SEHNR, CDR2 FQNEAQ (reference sequence). There are 15 residues in the CDR3. CDR3 in amino acids: CASSPTVEGVYEQYF. Incomplete CDR3 DNA: TGTGCCAGCAGTCCGACCGTGGAGGGGGTATACGAG.

This clone was observed a handful of times. The read gets to within 3 residues of the CDR3 end, and the germline J gene fills in the rest. V and J are TRBV6-2 or TRBV6-3 and TRBJ1-5; 8 bases align to TRBD1. Unmatched junction bases numbered 7, after V lost 11 bases and J lost 4 bases. This CDR3 has 13 residues. Germline V gene sequence: CDR1 MNHEY, CDR2 SVGEGT. The CDR3 sequence is CAGGQGMNQPQHF. The sequenced part of the CDR3 DNA is TGTGCCGGTGGACAGGGAATGAATCAGCCC.

Of note for this clone: The CDR3 end lies 3 residues beyond the end of the read and is filled in from the germline J gene. The rearrangement joins TRBV6-2 or TRBV6-3 to TRBJ1-5; tentatively, D is TRBD1 (6 bases). This CDR3 contains 14 residues. The germline gives CDR1 MNHEY, CDR2 SVGEGT. Trimming took 8 bases from V and 4 from J, leaving 15 bases between them. The CDR3 sequence: CASSRGQINQPQHF. CDR3 DNA, as far as it was read: TGTGCCAGCTCTAGGGGACAAATTAATCAGCCC.

A word on this clone: The read is 3 residues too short to cover the CDR3 end, so that end is filled in from the germline J gene. The rearrangement uses TRBV19 and TRBJ2-3; no clear D gene. The V end lost 0 bases, the J end lost 3 bases, and 13 bases lay between the germline ends. The V gene's germline CDR1 is LNHDA and CDR2 SQIVND (reference sequence). The CDR3 consists of 16 residues. Partial CDR3 DNA: TGTGCCAGTAGTATAGAGTCCAGGATTCCAACAGATACG. Its translation: CASSIESRIPTDT. The entire CDR3 reads CASSIESRIPTDTQYF.

The sample holds a few counts of this clone. Partial CDR3 DNA: TGTGCCAGCAGTGACGGACAGGGGTACGAG. It is translated as CASSDGQGYE. The full CDR3 sequence reads CASSDGQGYEQYF. This rearrangement joins TRBV6-2 or TRBV6-3 to TRBJ2-7; TRBD1 agrees at 9 bases. The missing CDR3 end, 3 residues past where the read stops, is filled in from the germline J gene. This CDR3 has 13 amino acids. Germline V gene lookup returns CDR1 MNHEY and CDR2 SVGEGT. Trimming took 5 bases from V and 4 from J; bases not matched to a gene: 3.

Judged by abundance, this clone is medium-sized. The read terminates 3 residues before the CDR3 end, so the remaining end is supplied by the germline J gene. This chain joins TRBV29-1 and TRBJ2-1; no reliable D call. There are 11 residues in the CDR3. The germline CDR1 and CDR2 sequences are SQVTM and ANQGSEA. Trimming shortened V by 6 bases and J by 4 bases, and 7 bases separated the two germline ends. Partial CDR3 DNA: TGCAGCGTCCTTGTTTACAATGAG. This codes for CSVLVYNE. The entire CDR3 sequence reads CSVLVYNEQFF.

As for this clone: The sequence runs out 3 residues before the end of the CDR3; the remainder is reconstructed from the germline J gene. The V gene is TRBV2, the J gene TRBJ1-1; D unclear. The CDR3 covers 12 residues. Germline V gene lookup returns CDR1 SNHLY and CDR2 FYNNEI. V was shortened by 4 bases and J by 5 bases, with 8 bases between the two germline ends. Partial CDR3 DNA: TGTGCCAGCAGTGGTAGGGTTACTGAA. This codes for CASSGRVTE. The complete CDR3 protein is CASSGRVTEAFF.